Here is one T cell receptor (beta chain) with its context. Its antigen remains unidentified. TCRdb independently ran MiXCR on the reads; one entry per CDR3 protein. The sample includes approximately 300,000 distinct CDR3 sequences, around 29% of them seen just once. The V gene lost 4 bases and the J gene lost 7 bases, with 13 bases spanning the gap. The CDR3 spans 13 residues. Germline V gene sequence: CDR1 SGHVS, CDR2 FNYEAQ. This sample stems from a study of T cell repertoires in cytomegalovirus infection. Study information: Well-studied HLA-B-restricted CMV epitopes were used in the study alongside recently identified HLA-C-restricted ones. Based on public TCR beta signatures, there were indications of CMV infection and of a matching HLA type. Whole-study findings and limits: Predominance within the ex vivo response was attributable to HLA-C-restricted CMV-specific TCR beta clonotypes. People with CMV and the relevant HLA were identified by cumulative public TCR beta family frequency.

The source material was cultured PBMCs, sampled from culture after CMV antigen stimulation. The V call is TRBV7-6, the J call TRBJ2-5; unclear D gene. The receptor was derived from a human donor in good health (CMV status not recorded). Some clones in this sample may be carry-over from other donors' samples. DNA of the CDR3: TGTGCCAGCAGCTCTTCATCTCTGGGGACCCAGTACTTC. It translates to CASSSSSLGTQYF. The entire variable domain, with the rest obtained from reference TRBV7-6 and TRBJ2-5, is as follows: GAGVSQSPRYKVTKRGQDVALRCDPISGHVSLYWYRQALGQGPEFLTYFNYEAQQDKSGLPNDRFSAERPEGSISTLTIQRTEQRDSAMYRCASSSSSLGTQYFGPGTRLLVL.